Here is one TCR beta chain with its context. This specimen comes from a study of T cell changes during pregnancy in multiple sclerosis. CDR1 SEHNR and CDR2 FQNEAQ come from the germline V gene (reference sequence). The CDR3 consists of 13 residues. J lost 1 base, V lost 6 bases, and 3 bases had no gene match. TCRdb's copy holds only in-frame clones and misses some; the assay was immunoSEQ multiplex PCR. The data show 67,000 or so clones, 92% seen once. This material consisted of CD8+ T cells from peripheral blood mononuclear cells, taken in the third trimester of pregnancy. The receptor's source is a female donor in good health, enrolled as a control in a pregnancy study. The chain combines TRBV7-9 with TRBJ2-7; 7 bases map to TRBD1. CDR3 loop: CASRGDRSYEQYF. The CDR3 nucleotides are TGTGCCAGCAGGGGGGACAGATCCTACGAGCAGTACTTC. Full variable domain (missing parts from reference TRBV7-9 and TRBJ2-7): DTGVSQNPRHKITKRGQNVTFRCDPISEHNRLYWYRQTLGQGPEFLTYFQNEAQLEKSRLLSDRFSAERPKGSFSTLEIQRTEQGDSAMYLCASRGDRSYEQYFGPGTRLTVT.